The 18 T cell receptor beta chains in this list originate from one sample, sequenced in a study of blood T cell repertoires in COVID-19. Sequenced by immunoSEQ multiplex PCR; TCRdb stores in-frame clones only, minus some. The repertoire holds roughly 170,000 clones, with about 79% as singletons. The source material was peripheral blood. These receptor sequences come from a woman between 70 and 85 years old with acute or convalescent COVID-19.

This clone was picked up one time. The V and J genes are TRBV5-1 and TRBJ2-4; 7 bases line up with TRBD2. Per germline, CDR1 SGHRS and CDR2 YFSETQ. V was pared by 0 bases and J by 6 bases, with 3 bases of the junction left unmatched. The CDR3 is 14 amino acids. The CDR3 region has the DNA TGCGCCAGCAGCTTGGGGACTAGGGGAAACATTCAGTACTTC. It translates to CASSLGTRGNIQYF. Combining the CDR3 with reference TRBV5-1 and TRBJ2-4 gives the whole variable domain KAGVTQTPRYLIKTRGQQVTLSCSPISGHRSVSWYQQTPGQGLQFLFEYFSETQRNKGNFPGRFSGRQFSNSRSEMNVSTLELGDSALYLCASSLGTRGNIQYFGAGTRLSVL.

The chain links TRBV2 to TRBJ2-2, with 9 bases identical to TRBD1. V was pared by 3 bases and J by 3 bases, with 2 bases of the junction left unmatched. The CDR3 consists of 15 residues. CDR1 and CDR2 (germline): SNHLY, FYNNEI. Written as DNA, the CDR3 is TGTGCCAGCAGTGAGGACAGGGGACACACCGGGGAGCTGTTTTTT. It codes for CASSEDRGHTGELFF.

This clone was seen only once. The J gene is TRBJ2-2, the V gene TRBV24-1; D perhaps matches TRBD2 (5 bases). Trimming pared 6 bases from V and 5 bases from J, leaving 6 bases between. Germline V CDR1 and CDR2: KGHDR, SFDVKD. The CDR3 loop spans 12 amino acids. CDR3 sequence: CATSWRTGELFF. The CDR3 region has the DNA TGTGCCACCAGTTGGAGGACCGGGGAGCTGTTTTTT.

The V call is TRBV9, the J call TRBJ2-5; tentatively, D is TRBD2 (5 bases). V lost 3 bases to trimming and J lost 3 bases, with 12 bases between them. Germline lookup yields CDR1 SGDLS and CDR2 YYNGEE. The CDR3 extends over 14 amino acids. The CDR3 loop is CASSAELVKETQYF. CDR3 sequence (DNA): TGTGCCAGCAGCGCGGAACTAGTTAAAGAGACCCAGTACTTC.

The V call is TRBV5-1, the J call TRBJ1-1; 7 nucleotides line up with TRBD1. This CDR3 has 16 amino acids. Germline-derived CDR1 and CDR2 are SGHRS and YFSETQ. V lost 1 base to trimming and J lost 6 bases; unmatched junction nucleotides: 12. For the CDR3, the DNA is TGCGCCAGCAGCTTGACAGGGGAGGTTGATGGTGCTGAAGCTTTCTTT. Translating it yields CASSLTGEVDGAEAFF.

The chain recombines TRBV7-9 with TRBJ2-1; the D gene is possibly TRBD2 (6 bases). The V and J ends lost 4 bases and 8 bases respectively, with 9 bases between them. The CDR3 runs to 12 residues. CDR1 and CDR2 (germline): SEHNR, FQNEAQ (reference sequence). The CDR3 loop is CASSSGLYEQFF. The DNA for the CDR3 is TGTGCCAGCAGCTCGGGACTTTATGAGCAGTTCTTC.

CDR3 residues: CASSPLADYYLRPDTQYF. CDR3 in DNA: TGTGCCAGCAGCCCGCTAGCGGATTATTACCTTCGACCAGATACGCAGTATTTT. The rearrangement links TRBV7-3 to TRBJ2-3, with 7 bases aligning to TRBD2. V was pared by 5 bases and J by 4 bases, with 18 bases of the junction left unmatched. Per germline, CDR1 SGHTA and CDR2 FQGTGA. The CDR3 covers 18 residues.

The chain links TRBV18 to TRBJ1-4; the match to TRBD1 covers 7 bases. CDR1 and CDR2 (germline): KGHSH, LQKENI. The CDR3 consists of 15 residues. J gave up 5 bases and V 4 bases, and 7 bases lay outside the gene matches. CDR3 bases: TGTGCCAGCTCACGAGAGGGACAGCCCAATGAAAAACTGTTTTTT. Translation: CASSREGQPNEKLFF.

The chain joins TRBV7-3 to TRBJ2-1; TRBD1 matches at 9 bases. The CDR3 length is 16 residues. With 4 bases clipped from V and 7 bases from J, the junction kept 11 bases outside the gene matches. Per the germline V gene, CDR1 is SGHTA and CDR2 is FQGTGA. CDR3 DNA sequence: TGTGCCAGCAGCTCTAACCGGGACAGGGTACGGAATGAGCAGTTCTTC. Protein product: CASSSNRDRVRNEQFF. The whole variable domain, remainder taken from reference TRBV7-3 and TRBJ2-1, is GAGVSQTPSNKVTEKGKYVELRCDPISGHTALYWYRQSLGQGPEFLIYFQGTGAADDSGLPNDRFFAVRPEGSVSTLKIQRTERGDSAVYLCASSSNRDRVRNEQFFGPGTRLTVL.

The rearrangement joins TRBV4-1 to TRBJ2-1; possibly TRBD2 for D (5 bases). This CDR3 has 16 amino acids. Germline CDR1 and CDR2: MGHRA and YSYEKL. V shed 0 bases and J shed 3 bases, with 12 bases lying between them. CDR3 sequence reads: CASSQEVAPIYNEQFF. Here the CDR3 DNA reads TGCGCCAGCAGCCAAGAGGTAGCGCCCATCTACAATGAGCAGTTCTTC.

In its sample, this clone was seen a few times. The junction departs from germline at one end; a sequencing error may be responsible. The chain is built from TRBV7-9 and TRBJ2-7; 7 bases align to TRBD1. Germline values: CDR1 SEHNR, CDR2 FQNEAQ (reference sequence). This CDR3 region has 15 residues. The CDR3 sequence: CASSVASGGRFEQYF. The CDR3 DNA reads as TGTGCCAGCAGCGTAGCGTCAGGGGGTAGGTTCGAGCAGTACTTC.

This chain joins TRBV12-3 or TRBV12-4 and TRBJ2-1; tentative D call: TRBD1 (7 bases). CDR3 size: 13 residues. Trimming removed 5 bases at V and 9 bases at J, with 14 bases between. Here the CDR3 reads CASSPQGGAEQFF. The CDR3 nucleotides are TGTGCCAGCAGTCCCCAGGGGGGAGCTGAGCAGTTCTTC.

The CDR3: CASSQHHTQYF. The CDR3 DNA reads as TGTGCCAGCAGCCAACATCATACGCAGTATTTT. The chain joins TRBV14 to TRBJ2-3, with D uncertain. The CDR3 consists of 11 residues. Per the germline V gene, CDR1 is SGHDN and CDR2 is FVKESK. Trimming took 2 bases from V and 7 from J, leaving 4 bases between them.

This clone was found many times. V and J are TRBV15 and TRBJ2-5; 9 bases match TRBD2. From germline, CDR1 is LNHNV and CDR2 YYDKDF (reference sequence). The CDR3 has 18 residues. Germline trimming cut 2 bases from V and 1 base from J; bases unmatched to any gene: 11. The CDR3 DNA follows: TGTGCCACCAGCAGACTTTCGGCCGCGGGAGGGGTCCAAGAGACCCAGTACTTC. Amino acid sequence: CATSRLSAAGGVQETQYF.

The J gene is TRBJ1-3, the V gene TRBV9; D is unclear. V gave up 0 bases and J gave up 0 bases, with 7 bases separating them. The germline CDR1 and CDR2 sequences are SGDLS and YYNGEE. This CDR3 spans 15 amino acids. CDR3 sequence reads: CASSVGGISGNTIYF. Here the CDR3 DNA reads TGTGCCAGCAGCGTAGGCGGAATCTCTGGAAACACCATATATTTT. Using reference TRBV9 and TRBJ1-3 for the parts outside the CDR3, the full variable domain is DSGVTQTPKHLITATGQRVTLRCSPRSGDLSVYWYQQSLDQGLQFLIQYYNGEERAKGNILERFSAQQFPDLHSELNLSSLELGDSALYFCASSVGGISGNTIYFGEGSWLTVV.

The CDR3 region is CASSWASGNTEAFF. Here the CDR3 DNA reads TGTGCCAGCAGCTGGGCCTCAGGGAACACTGAAGCTTTCTTT. This chain uses TRBV5-5 with TRBJ1-1, with D uncertain. The CDR3 is 14 amino acids. Germline V gives CDR1 SGHKS, CDR2 YYEKEE (reference sequence). Trimming took 3 bases from V and 1 from J, leaving 10 bases between them.

V is TRBV5-5 and J is TRBJ2-7; 7 bases fit TRBD1. In germline, CDR1 is SGHKS, CDR2 YYEKEE (reference sequence). CDR3 length equals 14 residues. V lost 4 bases and J lost 3; bases outside the gene matches: 7. This CDR3 reads CASSRRQGYYEQYF. The CDR3 coding sequence is TGTGCCAGCAGCCGGCGACAGGGATACTACGAGCAGTACTTC.

This clone was seen ten or more times. V usage is TRBV7-6 and J usage is TRBJ2-7; 9 bases are a match to TRBD2. J was trimmed by 2 bases and V by 5 bases; bases with no gene match: 7. Germline V gives CDR1 SGHVS, CDR2 FNYEAQ. CDR3 size: 15 residues. The CDR3, as DNA: TGTGCCAGCAGCCCTACCGCGGGAGGGCCCTACGAGCAGTACTTC. It yields the protein CASSPTAGGPYEQYF. Using reference TRBV7-6 and TRBJ2-7 for the parts outside the CDR3, the full variable domain is GAGVSQSPRYKVTKRGQDVALRCDPISGHVSLYWYRQALGQGPEFLTYFNYEAQQDKSGLPNDRFSAERPEGSISTLTIQRTEQRDSAMYRCASSPTAGGPYEQYFGPGTRLTVT.